This T cell receptor (beta chain) was found in a study of cytomegalovirus exposure and HLA in healthy donors. The study ran its PCR with 60 Vbeta and 13 Jbeta primers. Repertoires were generated with immunoSEQ multiplex PCR, while TCRdb's copy carries only in-frame clones and drops some. The sample consists of some 130,000 clones, roughly 70% of them appearing once. CDR3 length: 12 amino acids. In germline, CDR1 is SGHTA, CDR2 FQGTGA. Trimming pared 5 bases from V and 13 bases from J, leaving 15 bases between. The sequenced sample consisted of PBMCs. This sequence joins TRBV7-3 and TRBJ2-1; a weak D match, TRBD2 (6 bases). The receptor was derived from a human donor in good health. In DNA, the CDR3 is TGTGCCAGCAGCCCCGGGGGACCGAACCAGTTCTTC. Translated, it gives CASSPGGPNQFF. Full variable domain (remainder filled in from reference TRBV7-3 and TRBJ2-1): GAGVSQTPSNKVTEKGKYVELRCDPISGHTALYWYRQSLGQGPEFLIYFQGTGAADDSGLPNDRFFAVRPEGSVSTLKIQRTERGDSAVYLCASSPGGPNQFFGPGTRLTVL.